These 20 T cell receptor beta chains originate from one sample sequenced in a study of T cell responses to AZD1222 COVID-19 vaccine. Using immunoSEQ multiplex PCR, the repertoire was profiled, and TCRdb retains in-frame clones only, with some absent. The repertoire has 150,000 to 200,000 clones, more than 85% of them found once; the top ten carry approximately 0.97%. The sequencing here drew on peripheral blood, taken on day 0 of AZD1222 vaccination. The receptors derive from an adult in good health.

The chain recombines TRBV9 with TRBJ1-2, with TRBD1 matching over 8 bases. The length of the CDR3 is 16 residues. V was clipped by 3 bases and J by 2 bases; unmatched bases: 9. Per the germline V gene, CDR1 is SGDLS and CDR2 is YYNGEE. CDR3: CASSASPDRANYGYTF. The CDR3 DNA reads TGTGCCAGCAGCGCCTCACCGGACAGGGCGAACTATGGCTACACCTTC.

Concerning this clone itself: One end of the junction varies from germline; a read error may be responsible. The chain employs TRBV29-1 and TRBJ2-5; 14 nucleotides align to TRBD2. The CDR3 covers 15 residues. Germline CDR1 SQVTM, CDR2 ANQGSEA. The CDR3 DNA reads TGCAGCGTCGAAGGACTAGCGGGGGGTGGTGAGACCCAGTACTTC. It codes for CSVEGLAGGGETQYF. The full variable domain, its missing parts supplied by reference TRBV29-1 and TRBJ2-5, is SAVISQKPSRDICQRGTSLTIQCQVDSQVTMMFWYRQQPGQSLTLIATANQGSEATYESGFVIDKFPISRPNLTFSTLTVSNMSPEDSSIYLCSVEGLAGGGETQYFGPGTRLLVL.

The rearrangement links TRBV18 to TRBJ1-3; TRBD1 is a possible D gene (5 bases). In germline, CDR1 is KGHSH, CDR2 LQKENI. Trimming left V 6 bases short and J 3 bases short, with 12 bases between. This CDR3 spans 14 amino acids. The CDR3 DNA is TGTGCCAGCTCTCAGCTCGGGGGTGGAAACACCATATATTTT. Its protein product is CASSQLGGGNTIYF. The complete variable domain, with remaining parts taken from reference TRBV18 and TRBJ1-3, reads NAGVMQNPRHLVRRRGQEARLRCSPMKGHSHVYWYRQLPEEGLKFMVYLQKENIIDESGMPKERFSAEFPKEGPSILRIQQVVRGDSAAYFCASSQLGGGNTIYFGEGSWLTVV.

The rearrangement uses TRBV5-1 and TRBJ1-4; D call uncertain. Germline loops: CDR1 SGHRS, CDR2 YFSETQ. The CDR3 is made up of 12 amino acids. V lost 1 base, J lost 7 bases, and 5 bases lay in between. The CDR3 sequence: CASSLQFEKLFF. The CDR3 DNA sequence: TGCGCCAGCAGCTTGCAGTTTGAAAAACTGTTTTTT. Combining the CDR3 with reference TRBV5-1 and TRBJ1-4 gives the whole variable domain KAGVTQTPRYLIKTRGQQVTLSCSPISGHRSVSWYQQTPGQGLQFLFEYFSETQRNKGNFPGRFSGRQFSNSRSEMNVSTLELGDSALYLCASSLQFEKLFFGSGTQLSVL.

The V call is TRBV7-9, the J call TRBJ1-2; D unclear. This CDR3 has 16 residues. Germline CDR1 SEHNR, CDR2 FQNEAQ (reference sequence). V lost 2 bases, J lost 2 bases, and 15 bases lay in between. The CDR3 protein is CASSLKLRGYNYGYTF. The CDR3 DNA reads as TGTGCCAGCAGCTTAAAACTTAGAGGGTACAACTATGGCTACACCTTC.

This rearrangement joins TRBV12-3 or TRBV12-4 to TRBJ1-6; TRBD1 is a possible D gene (5 bases). This CDR3 is 13 amino acids long. V was pared by 1 base and J by 12 bases, with 10 bases between. The CDR3 DNA follows: TGTGCCAGCAGTTTAGGGGACTCGGGACCCCTCCACTTT. It specifies CASSLGDSGPLHF.

V and J are TRBV7-9 and TRBJ2-7; D remains ambiguous. This CDR3 has 14 residues. The V end lost 2 bases, the J end lost 0 bases, and 8 bases lay between the germline ends. Germline assignment: CDR1 SEHNR and CDR2 FQNEAQ (reference sequence). The CDR3 region has the DNA TGTGCCAGCAGCTTAAGTCAGAACTCCTACGAGCAGTACTTC. This codes for CASSLSQNSYEQYF.

This chain uses TRBV21-1 with TRBJ1-6; the D call of TRBD1 is as the table states it, not checked on the DNA. TRBV21-1 is reported as a pseudogene. The CDR3 is 14 residues long. CDR3 region: CASSKVKTRSPLHF. Here the CDR3 DNA reads TGTGCCAGCAGCAAAGTGAAGACCAGGTCACCCCTCCACTTT.

This rearrangement joins TRBV9 to TRBJ1-5; D is undetermined. Germline V gives CDR1 SGDLS, CDR2 YYNGEE. The V gene lost 2 bases and the J gene lost 6 bases, with 15 bases spanning the gap. The CDR3 runs 15 residues. In DNA form, the CDR3 reads TGTGCCAGCAGCGTCAGGCCGGAGGTCGGTCAGCCCCAGCATTTT. Its protein is CASSVRPEVGQPQHF.

The rearrangement joins TRBV5-4 to TRBJ2-1, with 10 positions matching TRBD2. The CDR3 sequence is 16 residues long. Germline values: CDR1 SGHNT, CDR2 YYREEE (reference sequence). The V and J ends lost 4 bases and 2 bases, in that order; junction bases with no gene match: 6. CDR3 in amino acids: CASSSPSGGTYNEQFF. CDR3 coding DNA: TGTGCCAGCAGCAGCCCTAGCGGGGGAACCTACAATGAGCAGTTCTTC.

The chain has TRBV30 and TRBJ1-3; D is undetermined. CDR3 length equals 14 residues. Germline values: CDR1 GTSNPN, CDR2 SVGIG (reference sequence). The germline V and J ends were trimmed by 2 bases and 2 bases, with 10 bases remaining between them. The CDR3: CAWSWGAAGNTIYF. CDR3 DNA sequence: TGTGCCTGGAGTTGGGGAGCAGCTGGAAACACCATATATTTT.

This chain connects TRBV6-6 to TRBJ1-2; D might be TRBD1 (6 bases). The germline gives CDR1 MNHNY, CDR2 SVGAGI (reference sequence). There are 14 residues in the CDR3. Trimming took off 8 bases at V and 4 bases at J, with 17 bases between the two ends. The CDR3 DNA reads as TGTGCCAGCCAATCCGGGGGCGCAAGCTATGGCTACACCTTC. Amino acids: CASQSGGASYGYTF.

The J gene is TRBJ2-1, the V gene TRBV5-1; 9 bases line up with TRBD2. The CDR3 loop spans 16 amino acids. Trimming at V came to 4 bases and at J to 4 bases, leaving 9 bases not matched to a gene. Per germline, CDR1 SGHRS and CDR2 YFSETQ. The CDR3 DNA sequence: TGCGCCAGCAGCCCGTTTAGCGGGGGACCATACAATGAGCAGTTCTTC. Residues: CASSPFSGGPYNEQFF.

This chain joins TRBV7-2 and TRBJ1-3; possible D gene TRBD1, 6 bases. The CDR3 runs 18 residues. Germline lookup yields CDR1 SGHTA and CDR2 FQGNSA. V gave up 0 bases and J gave up 4 bases, with 19 bases separating them. CDR3 protein: CASSLAHRRAQGGNTIYF. CDR3 bases: TGTGCCAGCAGCTTAGCCCATAGAAGAGCGCAGGGGGGAAACACCATATATTTT.

The chain joins TRBV12-3 or TRBV12-4 to TRBJ1-5, with TRBD1 as a possible D gene (6 bases). V lost 4 bases, J lost 4 bases, and 8 bases lay in between. The CDR3 is 13 amino acids. The CDR3, as DNA: TGTGCCAGCAGTTCACAGGGAAATCAGCCCCAGCATTTT. Translation: CASSSQGNQPQHF.

The chain is built from TRBV10-3 and TRBJ1-4; the match to TRBD1 covers 9 bases. Germline trimming cut 6 bases from V and 5 bases from J; bases unmatched to any gene: 4. The CDR3 has 14 residues. CDR1 is ENHRY and CDR2 is SYGVKD in the germline V gene. The chain's CDR3 is CAIRGDRENEKLFF. In DNA, the CDR3 is TGTGCCATCAGAGGGGACAGGGAGAATGAAAAACTGTTTTTT.

The CDR3 protein is CASSLVGTGNQPQHF. CDR3 DNA sequence: TGTGCCAGCAGCTTAGTTGGCACCGGCAATCAGCCCCAGCATTTT. This sequence joins TRBV7-8 and TRBJ1-5; D is ambiguous. CDR3 length: 15 amino acids. Trimming took off 1 base at V and 2 bases at J, with 9 bases between the two ends. Germline CDR1 SGHVS, CDR2 FQNEAQ.

The chain couples TRBV28 to TRBJ1-4; D is perhaps TRBD1 (6 bases). Germline V gene data show CDR1 as MDHEN and CDR2 as SYDVKM. Trimming took 5 bases from V and 6 from J, leaving 13 bases between them. The CDR3 totals 14 residues. This chain's CDR3 is CASSHGQSYEKLFF. As DNA, the CDR3 is TGTGCCAGCAGTCATGGACAGTCATATGAAAAACTGTTTTTT.

The rearrangement joins TRBV9 to TRBJ1-1; 7 nucleotides match TRBD1. From germline, CDR1 is SGDLS and CDR2 YYNGEE. The junction had 11 bases not matched to a gene; V was cut back by 3 bases and J by 0 bases. This CDR3 comprises 17 residues. In nucleotides, the CDR3 is TGTGCCAGCAGCGCCCCCCGCGCTGGGACAGTGAACACTGAAGCTTTCTTT. It translates to CASSAPRAGTVNTEAFF.

V and J are TRBV12-5 and TRBJ1-2; D possibly corresponds to TRBD1 (5 bases). The V end was cut by 4 bases, the J end by 2 bases, with 32 bases between. The CDR3 has 21 amino acids. Germline CDR1 and CDR2: LGHNT and FRNRAP. DNA for the CDR3: TGTGCTAGTGGTTCAGGAATTAGGGGTCTAGACGGCGGAGGGAACAACTATGGCTACACCTTC. Protein sequence: CASGSGIRGLDGGGNNYGYTF.